A selection of T cell receptor beta chains follows, all from one sample in a study of beta chain features in type 1 diabetes. The repertoire was sequenced with immunoSEQ multiplex PCR; TCRdb's copy has only in-frame clones and lacks some. This table has 90,000 to 110,000 clones, approximately 39% appearing once. The specimen sequenced was stem cell memory CD4+ T cells from blood. These receptors came from a woman younger than 30 in good health. CDR3s include the opening cysteine and the closing phenylalanine or tryptophan. The D gene is left open where the match is weak. Size values are once, few and many counts, or a class for expanded clones, and some rows have none.

v_call: TRBV7-2
j_call: TRBJ1-4
d_call: -
clone_size: -
cdr3_aa: CASSLVFNEKLFF
cdr3_nt: TGTGCCAGCAGCTTAGTCTTTAATGAAAAACTGTTTTTT

v_call: TRBV28
j_call: TRBJ1-5
d_call: -
clone_size: few
cdr3_aa: CASRREGYSNQPQHF
cdr3_nt: TGTGCCAGCAGGAGGGAAGGCTATAGCAATCAGCCCCAGCATTTT

v_call: TRBV14
j_call: TRBJ2-7
d_call: TRBD2
clone_size: -
cdr3_aa: CASSQWSGSVYEQYF
cdr3_nt: TGTGCCAGCAGCCAGTGGAGCGGGAGTGTCTACGAGCAGTACTTC

v_call: TRBV28
j_call: TRBJ2-4
d_call: TRBD1
clone_size: few
cdr3_aa: CASRVTGGKNIQYF
cdr3_nt: TGTGCCAGCAGGGTAACAGGGGGCAAAAACATTCAGTACTTC

v_call: TRBV19
j_call: TRBJ2-1
d_call: -
clone_size: -
cdr3_aa: CASSISSTGEQFF
cdr3_nt: TGTGCCAGTAGTATAAGTAGTACCGGTGAGCAGTTCTTC

v_call: TRBV5-1
j_call: TRBJ1-1
d_call: -
clone_size: -
cdr3_aa: CASSPASEATEAFF
cdr3_nt: TGCGCCAGCAGCCCGGCCTCCGAGGCCACTGAAGCTTTCTTT

v_call: TRBV29-1
j_call: TRBJ2-5
d_call: TRBD1
clone_size: -
cdr3_aa: CSVRGGQGQETQYF
cdr3_nt: TGCAGCGTGAGGGGGGGACAGGGGCAAGAGACCCAGTACTTC

v_call: TRBV18
j_call: TRBJ2-1
d_call: -
clone_size: -
cdr3_aa: CASSPQGPRDEQFF
cdr3_nt: TGTGCCAGCTCACCACAGGGGCCCCGCGATGAGCAGTTCTTC

v_call: TRBV25-1
j_call: TRBJ1-5
d_call: -
clone_size: -
cdr3_aa: CASSESRGPWGNQPQHF
cdr3_nt: TGTGCCAGCAGTGAATCAAGGGGCCCATGGGGCAATCAGCCCCAGCATTTT

v_call: TRBV7-8
j_call: TRBJ2-1
d_call: TRBD2
clone_size: -
cdr3_aa: CASSLRTSGTGRRHNEQFF
cdr3_nt: TGTGCCAGCAGCCTGCGGACTAGCGGGACGGGAAGAAGGCACAATGAGCAGTTCTTC

v_call: TRBV6-1
j_call: TRBJ1-5
d_call: -
clone_size: few
cdr3_aa: CASSVDRYSNQPQHF
cdr3_nt: TGTGCCAGCAGTGTCGACAGGTATAGCAATCAGCCCCAGCATTTT

v_call: TRBV4-2
j_call: TRBJ2-2
d_call: TRBD1
clone_size: -
cdr3_aa: CASSHGTGDYTGELFF
cdr3_nt: TGTGCCAGCAGCCACGGGACAGGGGATTACACCGGGGAGCTGTTTTTT

v_call: TRBV9
j_call: TRBJ2-3
d_call: TRBD2
clone_size: -
cdr3_aa: CASSVVSSGSDTQYF
cdr3_nt: TGTGCCAGCAGCGTAGTTTCTAGCGGGAGTGATACGCAGTATTTT

v_call: TRBV5-1
j_call: TRBJ2-7
d_call: -
clone_size: -
cdr3_aa: CASSSTGNSYEQYF
cdr3_nt: TGCGCCAGCAGCTCAACAGGGAACTCCTACGAGCAGTACTTC

v_call: TRBV19
j_call: TRBJ2-3
d_call: TRBD2
clone_size: -
cdr3_aa: CASSTGGPADTQYF
cdr3_nt: TGTGCCAGTAGTACGGGGGGTCCCGCAGATACGCAGTATTTT

v_call: TRBV7-9
j_call: TRBJ2-1
d_call: TRBD1
clone_size: -
cdr3_aa: CASRHRGPRYNEQFF
cdr3_nt: TGTGCCAGCAGACACAGGGGCCCTCGATACAATGAGCAGTTCTTC

v_call: TRBV19
j_call: TRBJ1-5
d_call: -
clone_size: few
cdr3_aa: CASSIRGNQPQHF
cdr3_nt: TGTGCCAGTAGTATCCGAGGCAATCAGCCCCAGCATTTT

v_call: TRBV5-6
j_call: TRBJ1-2
d_call: -
clone_size: few
cdr3_aa: CASSLVGWNYGYTF
cdr3_nt: TGTGCCAGCAGCTTGGTGGGCTGGAACTATGGCTACACCTTC